The 29 T cell receptor beta chains given below trace back to one sample, sequenced in a study of blood T cell repertoires in COVID-19. Libraries were prepared by immunoSEQ multiplex PCR; TCRdb keeps only in-frame clonotypes and omits some of them. The repertoire includes around 250,000 clones, 85% to 90% of them detected once, and about 4% sits in the top ten. The sample consisted of PBMCs or T cells enriched from blood (not recorded which). The receptor set was obtained from a woman aged 30 to 39 with acute COVID-19.

The V call is TRBV19, the J call TRBJ2-3; 10 nucleotides match TRBD2. The CDR3 is 15 residues long. In germline, CDR1 is LNHDA, CDR2 SQIVND (reference sequence). After removal of 6 bases from V and 5 bases from J, the junction contained 8 bases not matched to a gene. In DNA, the CDR3 is TGTGCCAGTAGCCCCCCGGGACTAGCGAAAGATACGCAGTATTTT. Encoded protein: CASSPPGLAKDTQYF. Full variable domain (rest looked up from reference TRBV19 and TRBJ2-3): DGGITQSPKYLFRKEGQNVTLSCEQNLNHDAMYWYRQDPGQGLRLIYYSQIVNDFQKGDIAEGYSVSREKKESFPLTVTSAQKNPTAFYLCASSPPGLAKDTQYFGPGTRLTVL.

The rearrangement uses TRBV4-3 and TRBJ1-1, with D unresolved. V shed 4 bases and J shed 5 bases, with 17 bases lying between them. There are 15 residues in the CDR3. Germline V gene lookup returns CDR1 LGHNA and CDR2 YSLEER. The CDR3 bases are TGCGCCAGCAGCCCTAATGGCGGAATAGCTACTGAAGCTTTCTTT. Translation gives CASSPNGGIATEAFF.

The genes are TRBV7-2 and TRBJ2-7; possible D gene TRBD1, 5 bases. V was shortened by 1 base and J by 2 bases, with 6 bases between the two germline ends. Germline-derived CDR1 and CDR2 are SGHTA and FQGNSA. The CDR3 covers 13 residues. The CDR3: CASSLVGAYEQYF. The CDR3 region has the DNA TGTGCCAGCAGCTTAGTAGGGGCCTACGAGCAGTACTTC. The variable domain in full, completed from reference TRBV7-2 and TRBJ2-7, reads GAGVSQSPSNKVTEKGKDVELRCDPISGHTALYWYRQSLGQGLEFLIYFQGNSAPDKSGLPSDRFSAERTGGSVSTLTIQRTQQEDSAVYLCASSLVGAYEQYFGPGTRLTVT.

The CDR3 nucleotides read TGTGCCAGCAGTTTTATAGCGGGAACCGGGGAGCTGTTTTTT. Amino acid sequence: CASSFIAGTGELFF. This sequence joins TRBV27 and TRBJ2-2; 8 bases are shared with TRBD2. CDR3 length equals 14 residues. J lost 5 bases, V lost 3 bases, and 2 bases had no gene match. CDR1 and CDR2 (germline): MNHEY, SMNVEV (reference sequence).

V gene TRBV19 combines with J gene TRBJ2-2; 8 bases agree with TRBD1. Looked up from germline, CDR1 is LNHDA and CDR2 is SQIVND (reference sequence). V shed 4 bases and J 2 bases; nucleotides not matched to a gene: 6. The CDR3 contains 16 residues. The CDR3 DNA reads as TGTGCCAGTAGTACTCGGGACAGGCGTAACACCGGGGAGCTGTTTTTT. It yields the protein CASSTRDRRNTGELFF.

The chain has TRBV27 and TRBJ2-2, with TRBD2 identical over 14 bases. V gave up 5 bases and J gave up 4 bases; unmatched junction bases: 9. The CDR3 is 18 residues long. CDR1 is MNHEY and CDR2 is SMNVEV in the germline V gene (reference sequence). The CDR3 loop is CASSPYTGTSGSTGELFF. CDR3 DNA: TGTGCCAGCAGTCCTTACACCGGGACTAGCGGGAGCACCGGGGAGCTGTTTTTT.

The chain uses TRBV10-1 and TRBJ2-2; D possibly corresponds to TRBD2 (5 bases). This CDR3 is built from 16 residues. Trimming took 0 bases from V and 4 from J, leaving 12 bases between them. From germline, CDR1 is WNHNN and CDR2 SYGVQD (reference sequence). This CDR3 reads CASSESRGMGTGELFF. CDR3 nucleotide sequence: TGCGCCAGCAGTGAGTCACGGGGTATGGGCACCGGGGAGCTGTTTTTT.

This clone was recorded only once. This rearrangement joins TRBV5-1 to TRBJ2-7; 7 bases are shared with TRBD2. This CDR3 contains 15 residues. V shed 4 bases, J shed 2 bases, and the junction held 9 bases outside the gene matches. Germline V gives CDR1 SGHRS, CDR2 YFSETQ. The DNA for the CDR3 is TGCGCCAGCAGCATTGGGAGGGTGAATACCTACGAGCAGTACTTC. Its protein is CASSIGRVNTYEQYF.

The gene calls are TRBV27 and TRBJ1-2; 10 bases align to TRBD1. The V and J ends lost 7 bases and 0 bases, in that order; junction bases with no gene match: 5. Germline-derived CDR1 and CDR2 are MNHEY and SMNVEV (reference sequence). The CDR3 consists of 15 residues. This CDR3 is CASTDGQGANYGYTF. Here the CDR3 DNA reads TGTGCCAGCACCGATGGACAGGGGGCTAACTATGGCTACACCTTC.

DNA of the CDR3: TGTGCCAGCAGTTACTCGATGACGCTTCAGGGGATTTCCTACAATGAGCAGTTCTTC. It is translated as CASSYSMTLQGISYNEQFF. This chain links TRBV6-2 or TRBV6-3 with TRBJ2-1; TRBD1 is a possible D gene (6 bases). Trimming cost V 0 bases and J 1 base, with 19 bases left between them. This CDR3 region has 19 residues. Germline V gene sequence: CDR1 MNHEY, CDR2 SVGEGT.

The sample holds a few counts of this clone. The junction and the germline gene differ at one end; a read error may be behind it. The gene calls are TRBV7-7 and TRBJ2-2; TRBD2 might be the D (6 bases). The germline CDR1 and CDR2 sequences are SSHAT and FNYEAQ (reference sequence). This CDR3 spans 17 amino acids. The CDR3 DNA follows: TGTGCTAGCAGCCGGGGCGCCCGGGACTTAAACACCGGGGAGCTGTTTTTT. As protein: CASSRGARDLNTGELFF. The variable domain in full, with the rest retrieved from reference TRBV7-7 and TRBJ2-2, is GAGVSQSPRYKVTKRGQDVTLRCDPISSHATLYWYQQALGQGPEFLTYFNYEAQPDKSGLPSDRFSAERPEGSISTLTIQRTEQRDSAMYRCASSRGARDLNTGELFFGEGSRLTVL.

The gene calls are TRBV23-1 and TRBJ1-5; D unresolved. TRBV23-1 is marked as an open reading frame, function uncertain. Trimming took 0 bases from V and 15 from J, leaving 15 bases between them. The CDR3 loop spans 13 amino acids. CDR3 coding DNA: TGCGCCAGCAGTCAATCGCGGGCCTCGTGGGTGCATTTT. Its protein product is CASSQSRASWVHF.

This sequence joins TRBV7-3 and TRBJ2-5; 8 bases agree with TRBD1. The V segment lost 5 bases and the J segment 1 base; nucleotides outside the gene matches: 6. Per germline, CDR1 SGHTA and CDR2 FQGTGA. The CDR3 covers 15 residues. The CDR3 loop reads CASSLGQGGQETQYF. The CDR3 nucleotides read TGTGCCAGCAGCCTCGGACAGGGTGGCCAAGAGACCCAGTACTTC.

This rearrangement joins TRBV9 to TRBJ1-1, with 10 bases fitting TRBD1. V dropped 5 bases and J dropped 4; count of bases not matched to a gene: 8. Germline V gene lookup returns CDR1 SGDLS and CDR2 YYNGEE. The CDR3 covers 15 residues. The CDR3 protein is CASSEKTGGGTEAFF. In DNA form, the CDR3 reads TGTGCCAGCAGTGAAAAGACAGGGGGCGGCACTGAAGCTTTCTTT.

This clone showed up just a few times. The chain carries TRBV2 and TRBJ1-1; possibly TRBD1 for D (6 bases). V shed 5 bases and J shed 3 bases, with 16 bases lying between them. The CDR3 runs 15 residues. Germline values: CDR1 SNHLY, CDR2 FYNNEI. CDR3 DNA: TGTGCCAGCAGTACCCGTGGGGGCGAAGACACTGAAGCTTTCTTT. Its protein is CASSTRGGEDTEAFF.

This clone was detected a few times. The chain recombines TRBV27 with TRBJ2-2; D is unclear. Germline V CDR1 and CDR2: MNHEY, SMNVEV (reference sequence). Trimming left V 6 bases short and J 4 bases short, with 12 bases between. The length of the CDR3 is 14 residues. Here the CDR3 reads CASRAPPTTGELFF. CDR3 nucleotide sequence: TGTGCCAGCAGGGCACCCCCAACCACCGGGGAGCTGTTTTTT.

The chain combines TRBV29-1 with TRBJ2-2; 11 bases are a match to TRBD2. Germline assignment: CDR1 SQVTM and CDR2 ANQGSEA. Trimming at V came to 6 bases and at J to 2 bases, leaving 2 bases not matched to a gene. This CDR3 spans 14 amino acids. The CDR3 region is CSVGLADNTGELFF. The CDR3 coding sequence is TGCAGCGTGGGACTAGCGGATAACACCGGGGAGCTGTTTTTT.

This chain joins TRBV7-8 and TRBJ1-2; 9 nucleotides agree with TRBD1. The CDR3 loop spans 15 amino acids. V lost 3 bases and J lost 4; bases outside the gene matches: 6. Germline CDR1 reads SGHVS; CDR2 reads FQNEAQ. The CDR3 DNA sequence: TGTGCCAGCAGCTTTGAACAGGGGGCTGTCTATGGCTACACCTTC. This translates into CASSFEQGAVYGYTF.

This rearrangement joins TRBV6-6 to TRBJ1-5, with TRBD1 matching over 11 bases. Germline CDR1 reads MNHNY; CDR2 reads SVGAGI (reference sequence). The junction had 11 bases not matched to a gene; V was cut back by 5 bases and J by 5 bases. This CDR3 is 17 amino acids long. The CDR3: CASSRQPPGQGDQPQHF. CDR3 coding DNA: TGTGCCAGCAGTCGACAGCCACCGGGACAGGGGGATCAGCCCCAGCATTTT.

The V and J genes are TRBV15 and TRBJ2-7, with D tentatively TRBD1 (5 bases). The V gene's germline CDR1 is LNHNV and CDR2 YYDKDF (reference sequence). V gave up 0 bases and J gave up 9 bases, with 9 bases separating them. This CDR3 contains 12 residues. The chain's CDR3 is CATSRDGARQYF. The DNA of the CDR3 is TGTGCCACCAGCAGAGATGGGGCGCGGCAGTACTTC.

The chain has TRBV21-1 and TRBJ2-4; the DNA was not compared with TRBD2, the D call given in the table. TRBV21-1 is a pseudogene segment. The CDR3 is 13 amino acids. CDR3 sequence reads: CASSGLLKNIQYF. The CDR3 DNA reads TGTGCCAGCAGTGGACTATTGAAAAACATTCAGTACTTC.

The gene calls are TRBV7-9 and TRBJ2-4, with 10 positions matching TRBD2. J was trimmed by 8 bases and V by 1 base; bases with no gene match: 5. Germline loops: CDR1 SEHNR, CDR2 FQNEAQ (reference sequence). This CDR3 contains 15 residues. The CDR3 bases are TGTGCCAGCAGCTTAGAGGGGCTAGCGGGAGACATTCAGTACTTC. Its translation is CASSLEGLAGDIQYF. Together with reference TRBV7-9 and TRBJ2-4, the CDR3 gives the full variable domain: DTGVSQNPRHKITKRGQNVTFRCDPISEHNRLYWYRQTLGQGPEFLTYFQNEAQLEKSRLLSDRFSAERPKGSFSTLEIQRTEQGDSAMYLCASSLEGLAGDIQYFGAGTRLSVL.

V is TRBV6-5 and J is TRBJ2-1; 10 nucleotides align to TRBD2. The V gene's germline CDR1 is MNHEY and CDR2 SVGAGI. This CDR3 comprises 14 residues. The V and J ends lost 10 bases and 7 bases, in that order; junction bases with no gene match: 10. CDR3 sequence (DNA): TGTGCCACCCCGGGACTAGCGTTCCAAAATGAGCAGTTCTTC. As protein: CATPGLAFQNEQFF.

This rearrangement joins TRBV14 to TRBJ1-5; 9 bases agree with TRBD1. The trim removed 4 bases at V and 5 bases at J, leaving 6 bases unmatched. The CDR3 spans 15 residues. CDR1 and CDR2 from the germline V gene are SGHDN and FVKESK. As DNA, the CDR3 is TGTGCCAGCAGCCCCCCGGACAGGGGATATCAGCCCCAGCATTTT. Its protein is CASSPPDRGYQPQHF.

A remark on this clone: One junction end disagrees with the germline gene, perhaps due to a read error. The rearrangement links TRBV29-1 to TRBJ2-7; the D gene is possibly TRBD1 (5 bases). CDR3 length: 17 amino acids. The germline CDR1 and CDR2 sequences are SQVTM and ANQGSEA. CDR3 nucleotides: TGCAGCGCCGCGACCTTATACAGGTACCTTGCCTCCTACGGGCAGTACTTC. It codes for CSAATLYRYLASYGQYF.

The gene calls are TRBV28 and TRBJ1-3; D might be TRBD1 (5 bases). CDR1 and CDR2 (germline): MDHEN, SYDVKM. Trimming took 6 bases from V and 0 from J, leaving 12 bases between them. The CDR3 covers 15 residues. CDR3 sequence: CASSLTDSSGNTIYF. The CDR3 coding sequence is TGTGCCAGCAGCCTGACAGATTCCTCTGGAAACACCATATATTTT.

The CDR3 here is CASSPGLSTDTQYF. CDR3 DNA sequence: TGCGCCAGCAGCCCGGGACTCAGCACAGATACGCAGTATTTT. The J gene is TRBJ2-3, the V gene TRBV5-1, with D perhaps matching TRBD2 (6 bases). CDR3 length equals 14 residues. CDR1 and CDR2 from the germline V gene are SGHRS and YFSETQ. V lost 4 bases to trimming and J lost 0 bases, with 9 bases between them.

The CDR3 coding sequence is TGTGCCAGCAGCTTACAGACAGGCCCTAACACCGGGGAGCTGTTTTTT. It codes for CASSLQTGPNTGELFF. The J gene is TRBJ2-2, the V gene TRBV7-8; D might be TRBD1 (6 bases). This CDR3 is 16 amino acids long. Germline V gene lookup returns CDR1 SGHVS and CDR2 FQNEAQ. Trimming removed 2 bases at V and 2 bases at J, with 12 bases between. Full variable domain (missing parts from reference TRBV7-8 and TRBJ2-2): GAGVSQSPRYKVAKRGQDVALRCDPISGHVSLFWYQQALGQGPEFLTYFQNEAQLDKSGLPSDRFFAERPEGSVSTLKIQRTQQEDSAVYLCASSLQTGPNTGELFFGEGSRLTVL.

The V gene is TRBV19, the J gene TRBJ2-6; the D gene is possibly TRBD1 (6 bases). The CDR3 runs to 15 residues. The V end was cut by 5 bases, the J end by 2 bases, with 10 bases between. Per the germline V gene, CDR1 is LNHDA and CDR2 is SQIVND (reference sequence). CDR3 amino acids: CASSGNRAGANVLTF. The CDR3 coding sequence is TGTGCCAGTAGTGGCAACAGGGCTGGGGCCAACGTCCTGACTTTC.